This T cell receptor (beta chain) is drawn from a study of blood T cells in healthy people across ages. Study-wide points: TCR beta diversity per million T cells fell roughly linearly with age.

Primers used in a second PCR of roughly 6 to 11 cycles were a sample-barcoded 5' primer and a J-beta primer mix. Each CDR3 protein is one row after TCRdb ran MiXCR on the 5' RACE reads. The sample records around 1,700,000 distinct CDR3 sequences, 28% being singletons. On this clonotype: Its specificity is not known.

Per individual sample, total RNA of at least 6 micrograms was extracted. The sequence was obtained from a young woman in good health. Sequenced: blood.

As DNA, the CDR3 is TGCAGTGCCCCAGACCGGGAGGCGCCGGACACTGAAGCTTTCTTT. This codes for CSAPDREAPDTEAFF. The chain has TRBV20-1 and TRBJ1-1; D is unresolved. Trimming cost V 6 bases and J 3 bases, with 20 bases left between them. Germline-derived CDR1 and CDR2 are DFQATT and SNEGSKA (reference sequence). The CDR3 runs 15 residues.